The 28 T cell receptor beta chains presented below share a single source sample, sequenced in a study of a mutant IDH1 vaccine in newly diagnosed glioma. TCRdb's copy holds only in-frame clones and misses some; the assay was immunoSEQ multiplex PCR. The table records 25,000 to 35,000 clones, around 80% of them present only once. Antigens of these TCRs are unknown. Time point described: week 23, last vaccination. Every single dose of the vaccine, 300 ug of mutant IDH1 20-mer peptide, came with topical imiquimod. The sample consisted of PBMCs, taken from a glioma patient whose treatment included an IDH1 peptide vaccine. These TCRs come from a woman younger than 30 with glioma.

The chain employs TRBV2 and TRBJ1-1, with D uncertain. This CDR3 contains 11 residues. Trimming took off 7 bases at V and 8 bases at J, with 11 bases between the two ends. Per the germline V gene, CDR1 is SNHLY and CDR2 is FYNNEI. CDR3 sequence: CASIRLLEAFF. CDR3 sequence (DNA): TGTGCCAGCATTCGACTGCTCGAAGCTTTCTTT.

This clone turned up a few times. The chain uses TRBV7-9 and TRBJ1-6; D not resolved. V dropped 1 base and J dropped 14 bases, with 12 bases sitting between them. This CDR3 is built from 13 residues. In germline, CDR1 is SEHNR, CDR2 FQNEAQ (reference sequence). This CDR3 reads CASSLVADGALHF. CDR3 sequence (DNA): TGTGCCAGCAGCTTAGTGGCGGACGGGGCCCTCCACTTT.

This clone was counted a single time. The chain uses TRBV6-4 and TRBJ1-6; a possible D gene is TRBD1 (5 bases). Germline-derived CDR1 and CDR2 are MRHNA and SNTAGT. The ends were cut back, 2 bases at V and 7 bases at J, with 9 bases in the middle. The CDR3 is 14 amino acids. CDR3 in amino acids: CASSDGTPNSPLHF. In DNA form, the CDR3 reads TGTGCCAGCAGTGACGGGACCCCCAATTCACCCCTCCACTTT.

The chain recombines TRBV10-3 with TRBJ1-5; weak D call: TRBD1 (6 bases). CDR3 length: 18 amino acids. Germline V gene lookup returns CDR1 ENHRY and CDR2 SYGVKD. V was cut by 3 bases and J by 2 bases, with 20 bases left in between. The CDR3 is CAISEQGQNIWGNQPQHF. CDR3 nucleotides: TGTGCCATCAGTGAACAGGGCCAGAATATATGGGGCAATCAGCCCCAGCATTTT.

V and J are TRBV18 and TRBJ1-1; D not resolved. This CDR3 comprises 15 residues. Germline CDR1 reads KGHSH; CDR2 reads LQKENI. Trimming stripped 1 base from V and 1 base from J, with 10 bases between. CDR3 loop: CASSPLRVGNTEAFF. CDR3 bases: TGTGCCAGCTCACCACTGAGGGTAGGGAACACTGAAGCTTTCTTT.

The V call is TRBV19, the J call TRBJ1-5, with D uncertain. CDR3 length equals 15 residues. The germline V and J ends were trimmed by 6 bases and 1 base, with 13 bases remaining between them. Germline CDR1 LNHDA, CDR2 SQIVND (reference sequence). The CDR3 DNA sequence: TGTGCCAGTAGCTCCGGCGTCCCCAGCAATCAGCCCCAGCATTTT. It yields the protein CASSSGVPSNQPQHF.

The V call is TRBV6-5, the J call TRBJ1-1, with D possibly TRBD1 on 5 matching bases. CDR1 MNHEY and CDR2 SVGAGI come from the germline V gene. CDR3 length: 15 residues. The V end was cut by 0 bases, the J end by 1 base, with 9 bases between. DNA for the CDR3: TGTGCCAGCAGTTACTCGACAGTTTCGAACACTGAAGCTTTCTTT. This sequence encodes CASSYSTVSNTEAFF.

This clone was seen once. V usage is TRBV5-6 and J usage is TRBJ2-3, with 7 bases that match TRBD1. Trimming took 4 bases from V and 4 from J; bases not matched to a gene: 6. Germline V gene data show CDR1 as SGHDT and CDR2 as YYEEEE. The CDR3 spans 14 residues. The CDR3 DNA reads TGTGCCAGCAGCCTCAGACAGGGATCAGATACGCAGTATTTT. This translates into CASSLRQGSDTQYF.

The chain carries TRBV14 and TRBJ1-1; D unclear. The CDR3 consists of 13 residues. Germline-derived CDR1 and CDR2 are SGHDN and FVKESK. The V and J ends lost 1 base and 1 base respectively, with 4 bases between them. The CDR3 DNA is TGTGCCAGCAGCCAAGCTAAGAACACTGAAGCTTTCTTT. Its protein product is CASSQAKNTEAFF.

This chain links TRBV4-1 with TRBJ2-6; D possibly corresponds to TRBD1 (6 bases). V was trimmed by 6 bases and J by 0 bases, leaving 15 bases between them. Germline-derived CDR1 and CDR2 are MGHRA and YSYEKL. This CDR3 region has 17 residues. CDR3 DNA: TGCGCCAGCAGACACGTACAGGGCCGCTCTGGGGCCAACGTCCTGACTTTC. It is translated as CASRHVQGRSGANVLTF.

The chain carries TRBV9 and TRBJ2-3; 11 nucleotides match TRBD2. With V trimmed by 0 bases and J by 4 bases, 10 bases remained unmatched. The CDR3 extends over 18 amino acids. CDR1 SGDLS and CDR2 YYNGEE come from the germline V gene. The CDR3: CASSVGSGRAFFPDTQYF. In DNA form, the CDR3 reads TGTGCCAGCAGCGTAGGTAGCGGGAGGGCCTTTTTTCCAGATACGCAGTATTTT.

V usage is TRBV4-3 and J usage is TRBJ2-3, with a weak D call TRBD1 (5 bases). Germline assignment: CDR1 LGHNA and CDR2 YSLEER. The CDR3 contains 13 residues. V lost 4 bases, J lost 6 bases, and 11 bases lay in between. CDR3 sequence (DNA): TGCGCCAGCAGCCTCCAGGGCCAGGATACGCAGTATTTT. Its translation: CASSLQGQDTQYF.

The CDR3 sequence: CTFGGVTGGNTEAFF. CDR3 nucleotides: TGCACCTTTGGGGGGGTGACAGGGGGTAACACTGAAGCTTTCTTT. The chain employs TRBV29-1 and TRBJ1-1; 9 bases align to TRBD1. The CDR3 loop spans 15 amino acids. The V gene's germline CDR1 is SQVTM and CDR2 ANQGSEA.

The genes are TRBV10-1 and TRBJ2-5, with a possible D match to TRBD2 (6 bases). Germline V lookup: CDR1 WNHNN, CDR2 SYGVQD (reference sequence). CDR3 length equals 13 residues. V gave up 3 bases and J gave up 5 bases, with 10 bases separating them. The CDR3 here is CASSDRAGETQYF. The DNA for the CDR3 is TGCGCCAGCAGTGACAGGGCGGGGGAGACCCAGTACTTC.

V is TRBV5-1 and J is TRBJ1-2; no clear D. Germline-derived CDR1 and CDR2 are SGHRS and YFSETQ. The CDR3 length is 15 residues. The V end was cut by 0 bases, the J end by 7 bases, with 16 bases between. CDR3 residues: CASSLEGGPSGGYTF. Here the CDR3 DNA reads TGCGCCAGCAGCTTGGAGGGCGGACCCTCGGGTGGCTACACCTTC.

The chain joins TRBV7-2 to TRBJ2-7; 10 positions agree with TRBD1. The junction had 5 bases not matched to a gene; V was cut back by 5 bases and J by 7 bases. This CDR3 contains 13 residues. Germline V lookup: CDR1 SGHTA, CDR2 FQGNSA. DNA for the CDR3: TGTGCCAGCAGCCTGACAGGGGGCCGAGAGCAGTACTTC. It specifies CASSLTGGREQYF. Full variable domain (remainder filled in from reference TRBV7-2 and TRBJ2-7): GAGVSQSPSNKVTEKGKDVELRCDPISGHTALYWYRQSLGQGLEFLIYFQGNSAPDKSGLPSDRFSAERTGGSVSTLTIQRTQQEDSAVYLCASSLTGGREQYFGPGTRLTVT.

The chain combines TRBV27 with TRBJ1-1, with TRBD1 identical over 7 bases. Germline CDR1 MNHEY, CDR2 SMNVEV (reference sequence). Trimming cost V 4 bases and J 0 bases; bases outside gene matches: 2. The CDR3 runs to 14 residues. The CDR3 here is CASSSGQLNTEAFF. DNA for the CDR3: TGTGCCAGCAGTTCGGGACAGCTGAACACTGAAGCTTTCTTT.

This chain links TRBV20-1 with TRBJ2-7; D unresolved. The CDR3 totals 11 residues. The V gene's germline CDR1 is DFQATT and CDR2 SNEGSKA (reference sequence). V was pared by 0 bases and J by 3 bases, with 3 bases between. CDR3 nucleotide sequence: TGCAGTGCTAGAGATAACTACGAGCAGTACTTC. This translates into CSARDNYEQYF.

The chain employs TRBV11-2 and TRBJ2-1; 11 bases align to TRBD2. CDR1 is SGHAT and CDR2 is FQNNGV in the germline V gene. The V segment lost 3 bases and the J segment 9 bases; nucleotides outside the gene matches: 4. This CDR3 spans 14 amino acids. CDR3 in amino acids: CASSFSGGAVEQFF. CDR3 coding DNA: TGTGCCAGCAGCTTTAGCGGGGGGGCGGTTGAGCAGTTCTTC.

The J gene is TRBJ1-4, the V gene TRBV5-1; perhaps TRBD1 as D (6 bases). V was pared by 2 bases and J by 8 bases, with 19 bases between. CDR1 SGHRS and CDR2 YFSETQ come from the germline V gene. CDR3 size: 16 residues. The CDR3 DNA follows: TGCGCCAGCAGCTTAAACAGGGTCTACCAGGAGGAAAAACTGTTTTTT. This codes for CASSLNRVYQEEKLFF.

This clone was seen just once. The V and J genes are TRBV29-1 and TRBJ2-2, with 11 bases aligning to TRBD2. Trimming removed 6 bases from V and 6 bases from J; junction bases left unmatched: 9. CDR1 is SQVTM, CDR2 ANQGSEA, per germline. The CDR3 contains 15 residues. The CDR3 region has the DNA TGCAGCGTCAATAGCGGGGGGGCCGGGTCCGGGGAGCTGTTTTTT. It codes for CSVNSGGAGSGELFF.

The rearrangement uses TRBV19 and TRBJ2-3; a weak D match, TRBD2 (7 bases). Germline values: CDR1 LNHDA, CDR2 SQIVND (reference sequence). Trimming pared 0 bases from V and 5 bases from J, leaving 15 bases between. The CDR3 has 16 residues. CDR3 amino acids: CASSIDLGGPGDTQYF. CDR3 DNA: TGTGCCAGTAGTATAGATCTCGGGGGGCCAGGAGATACGCAGTATTTT.

This clone was seen a handful of times. V is TRBV27 and J is TRBJ2-3, with 13 bases identical to TRBD2. This CDR3 has 18 amino acids. Trimming at V came to 3 bases and at J to 0 bases, leaving 6 bases not matched to a gene. CDR1 MNHEY and CDR2 SMNVEV come from the germline V gene (reference sequence). CDR3 region: CASSLFPGLAGSTDTQYF. The CDR3 bases are TGTGCCAGCAGTTTGTTCCCGGGACTAGCGGGGAGCACAGATACGCAGTATTTT.

This clone has only one observation. The rearrangement uses TRBV7-2 and TRBJ2-1; D possibly corresponds to TRBD1 (6 bases). V was trimmed by 2 bases and J by 4 bases, leaving 18 bases between them. CDR1 and CDR2 (germline): SGHTA, FQGNSA. The CDR3 has 17 amino acids. CDR3 protein: CASSLKIWTELYNEQFF. The CDR3 DNA follows: TGTGCCAGCAGCTTAAAAATTTGGACAGAGCTGTACAATGAGCAGTTCTTC.

The V and J genes are TRBV5-6 and TRBJ1-1; TRBD1 might be the D (5 bases). Deletions cut 1 base from V and 4 bases from J, with 11 bases between. Germline CDR1 and CDR2: SGHDT and YYEEEE. CDR3 length: 14 amino acids. The CDR3: CASSLKQGGTEAFF. The CDR3 DNA sequence: TGTGCCAGCAGCTTGAAGCAGGGCGGCACTGAAGCTTTCTTT.

The chain uses TRBV5-1 and TRBJ1-2, with D hard to call. Per the germline V gene, CDR1 is SGHRS and CDR2 is YFSETQ. The CDR3 is 14 residues long. The V end was cut by 4 bases, the J end by 0 bases, with 10 bases between. The CDR3 DNA reads TGCGCCAGCAGCCCCCCAACAGCTAACTATGGCTACACCTTC. Protein product: CASSPPTANYGYTF.

This clone was recorded once. This rearrangement joins TRBV5-1 to TRBJ1-3; 10 positions match TRBD1. J was trimmed by 2 bases and V by 0 bases; bases with no gene match: 5. The CDR3 has 17 amino acids. In germline, CDR1 is SGHRS, CDR2 YFSETQ. The CDR3 DNA follows: TGCGCCAGCAGCTTGGTTACCGGGACAGGGGCTGGAAACACCATATATTTT. Its protein is CASSLVTGTGAGNTIYF.

The chain combines TRBV27 with TRBJ1-2; 10 bases are a match to TRBD1. The CDR3 has 16 amino acids. With 6 bases clipped from V and 0 bases from J, the junction kept 7 bases outside the gene matches. Germline CDR1 and CDR2: MNHEY and SMNVEV (reference sequence). In nucleotides, the CDR3 is TGTGCCAGCAGAGCGACAGGGGGCCAAGCTAACTATGGCTACACCTTC. Translated: CASRATGGQANYGYTF.